Listed here is a single T cell receptor (beta chain). Its antigen is undetermined. Trimming took 5 bases from V and 3 from J; bases not matched to a gene: 4. CDR3 length equals 13 residues. CDR1 SNHLY and CDR2 FYNNEI come from the germline V gene. The sample belongs to a study of cytomegalovirus exposure and HLA in healthy donors. Although they were nominally healthy when sampled, donors likely had unrecorded immune exposures. A multiplex PCR was run with 60 Vbeta primers and 13 Jbeta primers. TCRdb's table, derived via immunoSEQ multiplex PCR, lists solely in-frame clones and lacks some. The sample has 100,000 to 150,000 clones, around three quarters seen once. Overall study results and limits: A later analysis showed HLA-associated TCR beta chains outstripping equally common others in clonal expansion. Some TCR beta chains (approximately 180 of them) were listed as cytomegalovirus-associated. The only immune exposure information that was available was CMV serostatus.

The source is a male donor in good health and CMV-seropositive. The rearrangement joins TRBV2 to TRBJ2-7, with 7 bases that match TRBD1. Input material: PBMCs. This chain's CDR3 is CASSLYRGYEQYF. CDR3 sequence (DNA): TGTGCCAGCAGTCTTTACAGGGGCTACGAGCAGTACTTC.